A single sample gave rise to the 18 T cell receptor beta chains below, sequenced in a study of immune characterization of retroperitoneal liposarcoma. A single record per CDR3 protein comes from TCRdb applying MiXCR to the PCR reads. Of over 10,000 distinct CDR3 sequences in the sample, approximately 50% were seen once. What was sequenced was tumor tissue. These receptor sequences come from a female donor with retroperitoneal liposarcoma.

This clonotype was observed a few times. This chain's CDR3 is CASSPWGGANTEAFF. CDR3 nucleotide sequence: TGTGCCAGCAGCCCTTGGGGAGGGGCGAACACTGAAGCTTTCTTT. The V call is TRBV7-2, the J call TRBJ1-1; D is perhaps TRBD1 (5 bases). V was clipped by 5 bases and J by 1 base, with 14 bases between them. CDR1 and CDR2 from the germline V gene are SGHTA and FQGNSA. The CDR3 consists of 15 residues.

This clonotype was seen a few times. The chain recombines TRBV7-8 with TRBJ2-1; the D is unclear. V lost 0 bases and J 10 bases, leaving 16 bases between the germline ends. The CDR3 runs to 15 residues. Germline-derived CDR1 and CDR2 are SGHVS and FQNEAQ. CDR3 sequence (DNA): TGTGCCAGCAGCTTAGCGGGGATGAGCTCCTACGAGCAGTTCTTC. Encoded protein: CASSLAGMSSYEQFF.

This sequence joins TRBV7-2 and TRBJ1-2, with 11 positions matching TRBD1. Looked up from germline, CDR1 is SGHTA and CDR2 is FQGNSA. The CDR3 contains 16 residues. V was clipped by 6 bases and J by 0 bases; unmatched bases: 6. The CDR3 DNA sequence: TGTGCCAGCAGTCGGACAGGGGGCAAGACTAACTATGGCTACACCTTC. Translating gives CASSRTGGKTNYGYTF.

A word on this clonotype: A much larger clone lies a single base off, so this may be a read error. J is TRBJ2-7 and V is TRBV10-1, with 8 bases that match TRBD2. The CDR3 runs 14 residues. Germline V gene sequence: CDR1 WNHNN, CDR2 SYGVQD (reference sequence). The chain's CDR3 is CASKPAGAYNEKYF. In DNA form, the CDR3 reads TGTGCCAGCAAGCCAGCGGGGGCTTACAATGAGAAGTACTTC.

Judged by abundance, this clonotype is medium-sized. The chain's CDR3 is CASSEVGPSGANVLTF. Here the CDR3 DNA reads TGTGCCAGCAGTGAAGTGGGTCCCTCTGGGGCCAACGTCCTGACTTTC. J is TRBJ2-6 and V is TRBV6-1; D gene unclear. Germline V gene data show CDR1 as MNHNS and CDR2 as SASEGT. Trimming removed 1 base at V and 0 bases at J, with 7 bases between. The CDR3 spans 16 residues.

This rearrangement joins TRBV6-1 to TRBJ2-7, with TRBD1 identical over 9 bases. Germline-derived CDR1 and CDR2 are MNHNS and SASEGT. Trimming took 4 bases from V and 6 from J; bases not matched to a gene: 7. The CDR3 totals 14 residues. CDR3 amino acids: CASSARRGQGEQYF. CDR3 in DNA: TGTGCCAGCAGTGCCCGGAGGGGACAGGGCGAGCAGTACTTC.

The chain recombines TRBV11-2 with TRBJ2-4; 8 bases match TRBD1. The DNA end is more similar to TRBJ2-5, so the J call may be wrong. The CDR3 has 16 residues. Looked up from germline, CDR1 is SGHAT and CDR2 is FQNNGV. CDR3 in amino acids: CASSLERAGGFETQYF. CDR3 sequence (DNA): TGTGCCAGCAGCTTAGAGAGGGCAGGGGGCTTCGAGACCCAGTACTTC.

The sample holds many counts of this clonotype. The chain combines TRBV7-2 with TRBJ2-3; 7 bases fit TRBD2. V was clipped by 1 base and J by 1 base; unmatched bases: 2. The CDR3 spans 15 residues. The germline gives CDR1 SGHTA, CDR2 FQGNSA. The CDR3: CASSLGSGGTDTQYF. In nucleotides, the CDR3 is TGTGCCAGCAGCTTAGGGAGCGGGGGCACAGATACGCAGTATTTT.

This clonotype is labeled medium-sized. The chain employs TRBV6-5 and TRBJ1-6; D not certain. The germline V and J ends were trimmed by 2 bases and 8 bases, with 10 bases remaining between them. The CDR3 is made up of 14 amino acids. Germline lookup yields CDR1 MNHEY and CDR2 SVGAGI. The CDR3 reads CASSYREADSPLHF. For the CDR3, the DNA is TGTGCCAGCAGTTACCGGGAGGCGGATTCACCCCTCCACTTT.

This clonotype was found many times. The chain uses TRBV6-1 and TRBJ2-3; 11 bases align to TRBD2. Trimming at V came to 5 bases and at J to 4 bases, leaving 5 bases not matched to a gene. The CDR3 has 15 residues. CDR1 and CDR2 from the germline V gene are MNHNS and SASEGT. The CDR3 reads CASSLSGGASDTQYF. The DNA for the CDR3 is TGTGCCAGCAGTCTTAGCGGGGGGGCATCAGATACGCAGTATTTT.

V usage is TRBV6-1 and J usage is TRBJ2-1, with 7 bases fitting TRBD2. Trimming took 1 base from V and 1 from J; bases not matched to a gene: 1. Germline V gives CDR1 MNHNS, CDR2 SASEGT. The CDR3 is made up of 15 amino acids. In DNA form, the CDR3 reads TGTGCCAGCAGTGAAGAGCGGGATTCCTACAATGAGCAGTTCTTC. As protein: CASSEERDSYNEQFF.

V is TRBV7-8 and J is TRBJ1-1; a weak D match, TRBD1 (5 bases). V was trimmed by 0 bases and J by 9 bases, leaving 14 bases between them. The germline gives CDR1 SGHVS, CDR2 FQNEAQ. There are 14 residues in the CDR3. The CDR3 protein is CASSLAGAGPKAFF. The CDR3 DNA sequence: TGTGCCAGCAGCTTAGCAGGGGCGGGACCCAAAGCTTTCTTT.

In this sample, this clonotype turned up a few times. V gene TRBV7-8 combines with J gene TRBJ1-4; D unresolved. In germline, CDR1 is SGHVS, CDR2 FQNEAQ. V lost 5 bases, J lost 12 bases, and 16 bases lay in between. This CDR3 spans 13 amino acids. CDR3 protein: CASSPGGEGELFF. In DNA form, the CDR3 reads TGTGCCAGCAGCCCGGGTGGGGAAGGTGAACTGTTTTTT.

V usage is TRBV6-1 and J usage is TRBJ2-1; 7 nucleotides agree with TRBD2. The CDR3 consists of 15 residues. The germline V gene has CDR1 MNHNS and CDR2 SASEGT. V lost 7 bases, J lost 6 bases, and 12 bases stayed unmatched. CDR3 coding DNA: TGTGCCAGCACAAGGGTTGGGGAGGGCTCCAATGAGCAGTTCTTC. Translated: CASTRVGEGSNEQFF.

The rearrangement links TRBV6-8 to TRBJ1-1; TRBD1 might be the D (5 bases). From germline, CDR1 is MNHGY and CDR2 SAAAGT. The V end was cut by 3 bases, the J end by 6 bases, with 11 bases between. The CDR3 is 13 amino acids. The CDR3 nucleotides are TGTGCCAGCAGTTATGGGGAGGGGTCTGAAGCTTTCTTT. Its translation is CASSYGEGSEAFF.

The CDR3 is CASSLEWTGGRSEQYF. The CDR3 coding sequence is TGTGCCAGCAGCTTAGAGTGGACAGGGGGTCGGAGTGAGCAGTACTTC. The V and J genes are TRBV11-2 and TRBJ2-4; TRBD1 agrees at 10 bases. Germline CDR1 SGHAT, CDR2 FQNNGV. The V and J ends lost 0 bases and 13 bases, in that order; junction bases with no gene match: 12. The CDR3 contains 16 residues. Full variable domain (rest looked up from reference TRBV11-2 and TRBJ2-4): EAGVAQSPRYKIIEKRQSVAFWCNPISGHATLYWYQQILGQGPKLLIQFQNNGVVDDSQLPKDRFSAERLKGVDSTLKIQPAKLEDSAVYLCASSLEWTGGRSEQYFGAGTRLSVL.

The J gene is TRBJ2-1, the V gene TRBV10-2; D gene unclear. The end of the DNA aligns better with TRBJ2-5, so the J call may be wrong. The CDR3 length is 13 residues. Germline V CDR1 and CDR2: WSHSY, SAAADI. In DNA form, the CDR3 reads TGCGCCAGCAGTGAGGACGAGAAAGAGACCCAGTACTTC. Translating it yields CASSEDEKETQYF.

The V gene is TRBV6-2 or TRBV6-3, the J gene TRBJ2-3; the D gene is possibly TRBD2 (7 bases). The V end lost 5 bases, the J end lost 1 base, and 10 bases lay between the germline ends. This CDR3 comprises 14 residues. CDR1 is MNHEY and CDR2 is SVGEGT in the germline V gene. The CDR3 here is CASSEGGGTDTQYF. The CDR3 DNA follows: TGTGCCAGCAGTGAAGGGGGGGGCACAGATACGCAGTATTTT.